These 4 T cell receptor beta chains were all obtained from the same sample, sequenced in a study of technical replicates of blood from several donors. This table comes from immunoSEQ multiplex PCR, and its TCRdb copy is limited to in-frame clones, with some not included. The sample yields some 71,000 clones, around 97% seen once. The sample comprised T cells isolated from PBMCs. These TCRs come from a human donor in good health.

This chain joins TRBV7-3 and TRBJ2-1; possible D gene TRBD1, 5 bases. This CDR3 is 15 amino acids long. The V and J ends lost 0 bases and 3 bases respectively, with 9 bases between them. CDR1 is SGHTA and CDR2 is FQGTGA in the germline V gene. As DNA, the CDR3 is TGTGCCAGCAGCTTAACCAGGGTGGGCTACAATGAGCAGTTCTTC. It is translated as CASSLTRVGYNEQFF.

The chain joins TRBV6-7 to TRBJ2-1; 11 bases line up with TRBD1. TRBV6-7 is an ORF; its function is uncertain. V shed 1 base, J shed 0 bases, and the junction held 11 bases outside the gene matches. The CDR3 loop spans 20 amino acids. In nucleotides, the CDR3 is TGTGCCAGCAGTTACTTTATCTTGGGGACAGGGGGTTACTCCTACAATGAGCAGTTCTTC. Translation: CASSYFILGTGGYSYNEQFF.

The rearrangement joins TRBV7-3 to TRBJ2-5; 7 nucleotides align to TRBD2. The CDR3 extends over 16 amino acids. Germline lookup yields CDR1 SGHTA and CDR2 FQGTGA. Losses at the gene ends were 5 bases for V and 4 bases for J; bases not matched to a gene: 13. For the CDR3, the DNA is TGTGCCAGCAGCAAAAGAGGGCGGGAGAGAGGAGAGACCCAGTACTTC. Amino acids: CASSKRGRERGETQYF.

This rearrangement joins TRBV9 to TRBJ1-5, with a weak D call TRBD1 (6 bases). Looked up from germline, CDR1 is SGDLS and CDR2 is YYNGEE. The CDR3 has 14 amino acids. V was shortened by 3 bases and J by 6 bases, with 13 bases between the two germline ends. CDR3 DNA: TGTGCCAGCAGCGCGGGGGGCAACGTTCAGCCCCAGCATTTT. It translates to CASSAGGNVQPQHF.